A selection of T cell receptor beta chains follows, all from one sample in a study of T cells in localized non-small cell lung cancer. TCRdb's table, derived via immunoSEQ multiplex PCR, lists solely in-frame clones and lacks some. This table has 6,000 or so clones, over 80% appearing once. The sequencing here drew on peripheral blood, taken before any cancer treatment. The receptor set was obtained from a male donor at least 60 years old with stage I lung adenocarcinoma. Each CDR3 is given with its conserved first and last residue. The D gene is left open where the match is weak. The listing skips clone size in some rows; elsewhere it reads once, few, many or a size class.

clone_size	d_call	v_call	j_call	cdr3_nt	cdr3_aa
-	-	TRBV4-2	TRBJ2-3	TGTGCCAGCAGCCAAGATCGATCGACAGGGAGGTCGCAGTATTTT	CASSQDRSTGRSQYF
-	TRBD1	TRBV7-6	TRBJ1-5	TGTGCCAGCAGGTACGGGACAGGCAATCAGCCCCAGCATTTT	CASRYGTGNQPQHF
-	-	TRBV18	TRBJ1-2	TGTGCCAGCTCACCGACCACAGCCACCTCTAACTATGGCTACACCTTC	CASSPTTATSNYGYTF
once	-	TRBV5-1	TRBJ1-2	TGCGCCAGCAGCTCGGCGCGGCACTATGGCTACACCTTC	CASSSARHYGYTF
-	-	TRBV6-1	TRBJ2-5	TGTGCCCACCGTGTGGGACAAGAGACCCAGTACTTC	CAHRVGQETQYF
-	-	TRBV27	TRBJ1-4	TGTGCCAGCAGTCCCCCACCGGGAGGGTTTAATGAAAAACTGTTTTTT	CASSPPPGGFNEKLFF
once	TRBD1	TRBV25-1	TRBJ1-1	TGTGCCAGCAGAAAGACAGGGCTGGAAACTGAAGCTTTCTTT	CASRKTGLETEAFF
once	TRBD1	TRBV27	TRBJ1-2	TGTGCCAGCAGATCGACAGGGAATGGTGGCTACACCTTC	CASRSTGNGGYTF
-	-	TRBV21-1	TRBJ1-2	TGTGCCAGCAGCAAGGGACCCGGGACAGGGTATGGCTACACCTTC	CASSKGPGTGYGYTF
-	TRBD2	TRBV4-2	TRBJ2-5	TGTGCCAGCAGCCAAGCGTCCGGGAGGGCCATAGAGACCCAGTACTTC	CASSQASGRAIETQYF
-	TRBD1	TRBV19	TRBJ1-2	TGTGCCAGTAGTGTGACAGGGGCCTATGGCTACACCTTC	CASSVTGAYGYTF
-	TRBD2	TRBV19	TRBJ2-2	TGTGCCAGTAGTTTTAGCGGGGGGGCGCCCGGGGAGCTGTTTTTT	CASSFSGGAPGELFF
-	TRBD1	TRBV5-1	TRBJ2-2	TGCGCCAGCAGCTTAACCGGGACAGGGGTTCGTACCGGGGAGCTGTTTTTT	CASSLTGTGVRTGELFF
few	-	TRBV5-1	TRBJ1-1	TGCGCCAGCAGCGCCCAGGGTGGGAGAGGTGGGGAGGGAAACACTGAAGCTTTCTTT	CASSAQGGRGGEGNTEAFF
-	-	TRBV7-7	TRBJ1-1	TGTGCTAGCAGCTTAGGGGCGGCTAACACTGAAGCTTTCTTT	CASSLGAANTEAFF
-	-	TRBV27	TRBJ2-3	TGTGCCAGCTCAACAGGGATTATCGATACGCAGTATTTT	CASSTGIIDTQYF
-	TRBD1	TRBV10-1	TRBJ2-3	TGCGCCAGTTCTAAAGGGGACAGGAGGCCAGATACGCAGTATTTT	CASSKGDRRPDTQYF
-	-	TRBV19	TRBJ2-1	TGTGCCAGTAGTGTCGGCGGGAACTCCTACAATGAGCAGTTCTTC	CASSVGGNSYNEQFF
-	-	TRBV5-1	TRBJ1-5	TGCGCCAGCAGCTTGGCAGGGGTTAGCAATCAGCCCCAGCATTTT	CASSLAGVSNQPQHF
-	-	TRBV7-3	TRBJ2-3	TGTGCCAGCAGCCCCCTCTCTAGCACAGATACGCAGTATTTT	CASSPLSSTDTQYF
-	-	TRBV6-6	TRBJ2-6	TGTGCCAGCAGTGATTCAGGGTCTGGGGCCAACGTCCTGACTTTC	CASSDSGSGANVLTF
-	-	TRBV4-1	TRBJ1-4	TGCGCCAGCAGCCAAGAGGGGACACCTTTCGAAAAACTGTTTTTT	CASSQEGTPFEKLFF
once	-	TRBV27	TRBJ2-7	TGTGCCAGCAGTTTCTCAGGAGGGCCCCACGAGCAGTACTTC	CASSFSGGPHEQYF
few	TRBD2	TRBV5-1	TRBJ2-1	TGCGCCAGCACCCCGGGAGGGGGGTACAATGAGCAGTTCTTC	CASTPGGGYNEQFF
-	-	TRBV19	TRBJ1-5	TGTGCCAGTAGTATTTCATTGGCATTCGCCCAGCATTTT	CASSISLAFAQHF
-	-	TRBV28	TRBJ1-4	TGTGCCAGCAGTTATCGAGGGGAGGAAAAACTGTTTTTT	CASSYRGEEKLFF
-	TRBD2	TRBV11-2	TRBJ2-1	TGTGCCAGCAGCTTAGATCGAGGACTAGCGGTCTACAATGAGCAGTTCTTC	CASSLDRGLAVYNEQFF
-	-	TRBV11-2	TRBJ2-1	TGTGCCAGCAGCTTAATCTTAGGGGGTTACTCCTACAATGAGCAGTTCTTC	CASSLILGGYSYNEQFF
-	-	TRBV29-1	TRBJ2-3	TGCAGCGTTGTCCTTATCCGGGACTCCACAGATACGCAGTATTTT	CSVVLIRDSTDTQYF